A single sample is the source of the 13 T cell receptor beta chains below, sequenced in a study of blood T cell repertoires in COVID-19. The table came from immunoSEQ multiplex PCR; TCRdb's copy has only in-frame clones and leaves some out. The repertoire holds about 130,000 clones, with 65% to 90% as singletons. Material for sequencing was PBMCs or T cells enriched from blood (not recorded which). The receptor source for this set is a woman in her 50s who had recovered from COVID-19.

This clone has more than one count but fewer than ten. The chain links TRBV29-1 to TRBJ2-1; 9 bases agree with TRBD1. CDR3 length: 15 amino acids. Germline CDR1 SQVTM, CDR2 ANQGSEA. V lost 2 bases to trimming and J lost 6 bases; unmatched junction nucleotides: 8. The CDR3 loop reads CSVEKGTGKVNEQFF. CDR3 coding DNA: TGCAGCGTTGAAAAAGGGACAGGGAAGGTCAATGAGCAGTTCTTC.

This chain uses TRBV7-2 with TRBJ1-2; D gene uncertain. CDR1 and CDR2 from the germline V gene are SGHTA and FQGNSA. Deletions cut 2 bases from V and 3 bases from J, with 4 bases between. The CDR3 runs to 12 residues. Written as DNA, the CDR3 is TGTGCCAGCAGCTTAACAGACTATGGCTACACCTTC. Protein product: CASSLTDYGYTF.

This chain links TRBV19 with TRBJ2-1; a weak D match, TRBD2 (5 bases). The CDR3 length is 13 residues. Germline V lookup: CDR1 LNHDA, CDR2 SQIVND (reference sequence). Trimming removed 3 bases from V and 7 bases from J, with 10 bases in between. CDR3 coding DNA: TGTGCCAGTAGTATTCGGGGTTGGAATGAGCAGTTCTTC. As protein: CASSIRGWNEQFF.

The chain recombines TRBV21-1 with TRBJ1-2; the D call in the table, TRBD1, was not verified against the DNA. TRBV21-1 is listed as a pseudogene. The CDR3 is 14 residues long. CDR3 bases: TGTGCCAGCAGCATAGGGACAGATAACTATGGCTACACCTTC. Its translation is CASSIGTDNYGYTF.

The chain carries TRBV27 and TRBJ2-7; a weak D match, TRBD1 (6 bases). The germline CDR1 and CDR2 sequences are MNHEY and SMNVEV (reference sequence). This CDR3 spans 14 amino acids. V dropped 8 bases and J dropped 4 bases, with 18 bases sitting between them. The CDR3 DNA is TGTGCCAGCTCAATGAGGGGGTTCGGGTACGAGCAGTACTTC. Amino acid sequence: CASSMRGFGYEQYF.

This clone was picked up one time. The chain has TRBV7-8 and TRBJ2-2; 10 bases line up with TRBD1. CDR3 length equals 18 residues. V trimming: 3 bases; J trimming: 3 bases; junction bases outside the gene matches: 10. Germline CDR1 SGHVS, CDR2 FQNEAQ. The CDR3 coding sequence is TGTGCCAGCAGCTTCAGACGTCCGGGACAGGGGTACACCGGGGAGCTGTTTTTT. Translating it yields CASSFRRPGQGYTGELFF.

The chain has TRBV3-1 (or the pseudogene TRBV3-2) and TRBJ2-1; TRBD2 matches at 7 bases. Unmatched junction bases numbered 8, after V lost 5 bases and J lost 13 bases. Germline assignment: CDR1 LGHDT and CDR2 YNNKEL (reference sequence). The CDR3 loop spans 12 amino acids. The CDR3, as DNA: TGTGCCAGCAGCGGGGGGGATTTGTTACAGTTCTTC. Amino acid sequence: CASSGGDLLQFF.

This chain links TRBV19 with TRBJ2-5; a weak D match, TRBD2 (6 bases). Between the trimmed V and J ends, which lost 4 bases and 4 bases, there was a span of 16 bases. The CDR3 has 15 amino acids. Germline values: CDR1 LNHDA, CDR2 SQIVND (reference sequence). The CDR3 sequence is CASSTGGGVLETQYF. CDR3 nucleotides: TGTGCCAGTAGTACCGGAGGCGGGGTACTAGAGACCCAGTACTTC.

The V and J genes are TRBV18 and TRBJ2-6; the match to TRBD1 covers 9 bases. CDR1 and CDR2 (germline): KGHSH, LQKENI. The ends lost 5 bases at V and 2 bases at J; junction bases unmatched: 7. This CDR3 comprises 17 residues. CDR3 sequence: CASSSDRGGAGANVLTF. DNA of the CDR3: TGTGCCAGCTCATCGGACAGGGGAGGGGCTGGGGCCAACGTCCTGACTTTC.

V and J are TRBV10-3 and TRBJ1-2, with 9 bases matching TRBD1. The trim removed 11 bases at V and 2 bases at J, leaving 6 bases unmatched. The CDR3 loop spans 13 amino acids. CDR1 is ENHRY and CDR2 is SYGVKD in the germline V gene. In nucleotides, the CDR3 is TGTGCCTCCAGACAGGGGGGAAACTATGGCTACACCTTC. This encodes CASRQGGNYGYTF.

The rearrangement joins TRBV11-2 to TRBJ1-5, with unresolved D. This CDR3 is 10 amino acids long. The germline gives CDR1 SGHAT, CDR2 FQNNGV. Trimming removed 5 bases at V and 7 bases at J, with 3 bases between. The CDR3 DNA follows: TGTGCCAGCAGCGAGCAGCCCCAGCATTTT. Protein product: CASSEQPQHF.

The V gene is TRBV7-8, the J gene TRBJ2-3, with 9 bases lining up with TRBD1. The CDR3 is 17 amino acids. With 5 bases clipped from V and 3 bases from J, the junction kept 12 bases outside the gene matches. Germline CDR1 SGHVS, CDR2 FQNEAQ. This CDR3 is CASSPAPQGAMTDTQYF. CDR3 DNA: TGTGCCAGCAGCCCTGCGCCACAGGGGGCAATGACAGATACGCAGTATTTT.

DNA of the CDR3: TGTGCCACCAGTGATTCGGAGACAGCGAATGAAAAACTGTTTTTT. Translated: CATSDSETANEKLFF. This chain uses TRBV24-1 with TRBJ1-4; D is perhaps TRBD1 (5 bases). Germline values: CDR1 KGHDR, CDR2 SFDVKD. Deletions cut 2 bases from V and 5 bases from J, with 11 bases between. The CDR3 has 15 amino acids.